A single sample gave rise to the 8 T cell receptor beta chains below, sequenced in a study of T cell repertoires in cytomegalovirus infection. TCRdb reprocessed the reads via MiXCR and lists one record per CDR3 protein. This sample yields 110,000 or so distinct CDR3 sequences, of which around 30% are seen a single time; more than 35% belongs to the top ten. Antigen specificity for these receptors is unknown. Sequences were derived from CD8+ T cells from cultured PBMCs, sampled from culture after CMV antigen stimulation. The receptors were gathered from a human donor in good health (CMV status not recorded). Some clones in this sample may be carry-over from other donors' samples.

The CDR3 is CATSSSDRGLLNGYTF. DNA for the CDR3: TGTGCCACCAGCAGCTCTGACAGGGGGCTTCTGAATGGCTACACCTTC. The chain couples TRBV15 to TRBJ1-2; 10 nucleotides match TRBD1. V was clipped by 3 bases and J by 6 bases; unmatched bases: 10. The CDR3 covers 16 residues. Germline assignment: CDR1 LNHNV and CDR2 YYDKDF (reference sequence).

The genes are TRBV6-1 and TRBJ2-3; TRBD2 is a possible D gene (6 bases). Between the trimmed V and J ends, which lost 8 bases and 5 bases, there was a span of 26 bases. The CDR3 is 17 amino acids. From germline, CDR1 is MNHNS and CDR2 SASEGT. This CDR3 is CASEKPPRGTAGDTQYF. For the CDR3, the DNA is TGTGCCAGCGAAAAACCGCCCCGGGGGACGGCGGGAGATACGCAGTATTTT.

This sequence joins TRBV6-5 and TRBJ2-5, with TRBD1 matching over 7 bases. V shed 0 bases and J 4 bases; nucleotides not matched to a gene: 8. This CDR3 has 16 amino acids. The germline CDR1 and CDR2 sequences are MNHEY and SVGAGI. The CDR3 reads CASSYSGQFSRETQYF. The CDR3, as DNA: TGTGCCAGCAGTTACTCGGGACAGTTTTCTCGAGAGACCCAGTACTTC.

This clonotype was observed many times. This chain connects TRBV7-9 to TRBJ1-5; D call uncertain. The length of the CDR3 is 14 residues. V was shortened by 8 bases and J by 4 bases, with 15 bases between the two germline ends. Germline V CDR1 and CDR2: SEHNR, FQNEAQ (reference sequence). The CDR3 sequence is CASQPLADNQPQHF. The CDR3 nucleotides are TGTGCCAGCCAACCTCTGGCAGATAATCAGCCCCAGCATTTT.

V and J are TRBV2 and TRBJ1-4; D possibly corresponds to TRBD1 (5 bases). CDR3 size: 14 residues. Germline assignment: CDR1 SNHLY and CDR2 FYNNEI. V was pared by 10 bases and J by 8 bases, with 20 bases between. Here the CDR3 reads CATSGALDPEKLFF. The CDR3 nucleotides read TGTGCCACCTCTGGGGCCTTGGACCCAGAAAAACTGTTTTTT.

This clonotype was seen more than once but under ten times. The V call is TRBV7-6, the J call TRBJ2-7; D may be TRBD2 (6 bases). The CDR3 loop spans 17 amino acids. Per the germline V gene, CDR1 is SGHVS and CDR2 is FNYEAQ. The germline V and J ends were trimmed by 6 bases and 0 bases, with 21 bases remaining between them. The CDR3 loop is CASSSFTTSRSSYEQYF. CDR3 DNA: TGTGCCAGCAGTTCCTTTACAACTAGCAGGAGCTCCTACGAGCAGTACTTC.

The chain employs TRBV7-9 and TRBJ2-7, with 8 bases that match TRBD1. The CDR3 is 15 amino acids. After removal of 2 bases from V and 1 base from J, the junction contained 4 bases not matched to a gene. Germline V gene lookup returns CDR1 SEHNR and CDR2 FQNEAQ (reference sequence). The CDR3 protein is CASSLFRDRSYEQYF. The CDR3 DNA reads TGTGCCAGCAGCTTATTCAGGGACAGGTCCTACGAGCAGTACTTC.

The chain carries TRBV4-1 and TRBJ2-1, with D possibly called TRBD1 or TRBD2 (5 bases each). Germline values: CDR1 MGHRA, CDR2 YSYEKL. V gave up 3 bases and J gave up 5 bases, with 14 bases separating them. The CDR3 loop spans 15 amino acids. CDR3 coding DNA: TGCGCCAGCAGCCAGGGACGGGGCTATGACAATGAGCAGTTCTTC. It specifies CASSQGRGYDNEQFF.